Detailed here is one TCR beta chain. Its antigen is still unknown. No base quality information exists; no much larger clone differs at one position. At one collaborating source in Seattle, patients were enrolled during active infection and were followed longitudinally through the course of disease. The collaborating institutions used their own protocols to collect whole blood in K2EDTA tubes. For TCRbeta analysis, collaborators shipped samples in one of three forms: frozen whole blood, isolated PBMCs, or DNA extracted from either of those sample types. The data are from a study of blood T cell repertoires in COVID-19 (TCRdb year 2020). About the investigation overall: Samples covering the acute and convalescent phases of COVID-19 were provided by collaborators in the United States, Italy and Spain. The prospective study material was composed of cDNA or gDNA derived from T cells, B-cell-depleted T cells, or PBMCs. Deeply sampled blood TCRbeta repertoires from subjects exposed to, actively infected with, or recovered from COVID-19 were included in the dataset. The repertoires were released in a freely available public database meant as a resource for research on the immune response to SARS-CoV-2. Samples came from the ongoing ImmuneRACE study (first 160 participants) plus 1,254 subjects from 6 global collaborators. Sample metadata almost always included a de-identified subject ID, COVID-19 status, age in years and sex. HLA class I and class II types, where available, came from metadata supplied by the sample provider rather than from assay-based typing. On the study overall, not on this receptor specifically: The amount of clinical and demographic metadata varied by source and participant and was provided uncurated.

The immunoSEQ Assay, a bias-controlled multiplex PCR, was used to amplify TCRbeta CDR3 regions from genomic DNA. The paper's processing steps were these. The number of nucleated cells in each sample was estimated by amplification of reference gene primers within the assay. To quantify the absolute abundance of each unique TCRbeta CDR3 rearrangement, sequence reads were collapsed and filtered. For each sample, productive Simpson clonality was calculated as the square root of Simpson's diversity index over productive rearrangements. This is the immuneACCESS table as TCRdb keeps it, with only in-frame sequences that have V and J called. A part of the clones is gone; compared with another copy, unresolved V genes explain less than half, and the rest is unexplained. D and trimming were read from the DNA, whereas the V and J calls and clone size are those reported in that table. Here the sample has approximately 300,000 clones; around 82% occur a single time. The ten largest clones add up to 15% to 18% of the sample.

The TCR sequence derives from a person aged 65 to 85 with COVID-19, enrolled during active disease. Sequences were obtained from peripheral blood.

The CDR3 region: CASSHGLAGGLRETQYF. The DNA reads as follows: TGTGCCAGCAGCCATGGTCTAGCGGGGGGTCTGAGGGAGACCCAGTACTTC. The V and J segments used are TRBV3-1 (or the pseudogene TRBV3-2) and TRBJ2-5, and 11 junction bases match TRBD2. CDR1 LGHDT and CDR2 YNNKEL are derived from the germline V gene (reference sequence). The germline V and J ends show losses of 3 bases and 5 bases respectively, and no gene match explains 11 bases of the junction. Counted from cysteine to phenylalanine, this CDR3 has 17 amino acids. Of all the DNA, just the CDR3 is kept, 51 bases in frame from base 1.